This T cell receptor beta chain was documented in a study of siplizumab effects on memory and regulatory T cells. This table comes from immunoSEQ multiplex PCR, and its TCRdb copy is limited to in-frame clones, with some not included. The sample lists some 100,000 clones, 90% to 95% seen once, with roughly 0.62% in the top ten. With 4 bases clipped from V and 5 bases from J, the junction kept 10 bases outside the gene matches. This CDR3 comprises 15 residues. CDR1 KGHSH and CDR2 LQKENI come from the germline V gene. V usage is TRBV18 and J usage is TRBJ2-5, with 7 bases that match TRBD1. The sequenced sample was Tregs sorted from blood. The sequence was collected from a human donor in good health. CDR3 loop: CASSQWTGLGETQYF. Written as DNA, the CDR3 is TGTGCCAGCTCACAATGGACAGGCTTAGGGGAGACCCAGTACTTC.